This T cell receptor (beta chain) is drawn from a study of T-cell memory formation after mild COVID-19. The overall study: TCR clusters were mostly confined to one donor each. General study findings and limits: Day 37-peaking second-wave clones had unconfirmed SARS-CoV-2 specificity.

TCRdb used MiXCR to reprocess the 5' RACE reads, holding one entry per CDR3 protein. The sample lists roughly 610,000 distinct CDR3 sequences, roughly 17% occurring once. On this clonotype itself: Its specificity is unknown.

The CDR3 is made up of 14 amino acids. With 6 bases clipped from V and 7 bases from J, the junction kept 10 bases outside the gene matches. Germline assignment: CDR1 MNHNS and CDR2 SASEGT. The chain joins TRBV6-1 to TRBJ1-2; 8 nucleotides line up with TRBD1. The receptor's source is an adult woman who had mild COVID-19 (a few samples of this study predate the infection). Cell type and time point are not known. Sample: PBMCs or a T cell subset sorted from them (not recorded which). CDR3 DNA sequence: TGTGCCAGCAGGGAGAGCGGGACAGGCAGTGGCTACACCTTC. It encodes CASRESGTGSGYTF.